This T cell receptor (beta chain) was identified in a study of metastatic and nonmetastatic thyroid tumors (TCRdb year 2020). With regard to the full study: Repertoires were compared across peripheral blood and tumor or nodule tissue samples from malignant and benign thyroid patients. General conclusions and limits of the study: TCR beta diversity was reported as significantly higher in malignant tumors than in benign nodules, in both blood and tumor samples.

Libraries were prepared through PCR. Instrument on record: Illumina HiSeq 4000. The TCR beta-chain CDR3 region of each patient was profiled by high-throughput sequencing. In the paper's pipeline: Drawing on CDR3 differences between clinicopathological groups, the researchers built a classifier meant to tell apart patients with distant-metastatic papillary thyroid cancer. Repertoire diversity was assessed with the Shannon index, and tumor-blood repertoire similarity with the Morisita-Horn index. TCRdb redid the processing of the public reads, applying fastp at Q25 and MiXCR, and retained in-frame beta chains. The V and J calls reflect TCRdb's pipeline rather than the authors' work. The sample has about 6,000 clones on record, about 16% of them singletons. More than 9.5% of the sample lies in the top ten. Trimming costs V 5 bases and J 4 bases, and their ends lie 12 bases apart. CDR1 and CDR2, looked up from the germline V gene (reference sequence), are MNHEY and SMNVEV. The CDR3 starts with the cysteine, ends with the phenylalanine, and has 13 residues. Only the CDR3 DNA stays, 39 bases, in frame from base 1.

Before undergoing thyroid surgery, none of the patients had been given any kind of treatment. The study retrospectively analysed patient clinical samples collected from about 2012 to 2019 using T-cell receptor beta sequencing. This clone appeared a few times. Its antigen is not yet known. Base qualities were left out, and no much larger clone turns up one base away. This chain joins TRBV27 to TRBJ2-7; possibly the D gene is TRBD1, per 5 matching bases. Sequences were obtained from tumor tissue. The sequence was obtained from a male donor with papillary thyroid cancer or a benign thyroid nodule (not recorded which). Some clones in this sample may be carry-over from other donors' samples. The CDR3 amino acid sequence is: CASSRQGGYEQYF. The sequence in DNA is TGTGCCAGCAGTAGGCAGGGTGGGTACGAGCAGTACTTC.